The sample holds a few counts of the clone carrying this TCR beta chain. The sample comes from a study of spatial heterogeneity in lung cancer. A distinct unique molecular identifier was carried by each TCR cDNA molecule. TCRdb reprocessed the 5' RACE reads via MiXCR and lists one record per CDR3 protein. This sample has around 110,000 distinct CDR3 sequences, with 12% found just once. Germline V gene data show CDR1 as DFQATT and CDR2 as SNEGSKA (reference sequence). The J segment lost 7 bases and the V segment lost 0 bases, leaving 10 bases of the junction unmatched. There are 16 residues in the CDR3. The sample's time point: blood at routine non-recurrence follow-up after resection. Sequencing covered unsorted whole RNA taken from tumor, nontumor lung or frozen PBMC.

The receptor comes from a male donor with early-stage non-small cell lung cancer. The chain joins TRBV20-1 to TRBJ1-5, with 9 bases aligning to TRBD1. This material consisted of PBMCs, taken at follow-up. The CDR3 region is CSARDLGTGFGQPQHF. CDR3 nucleotide sequence: TGCAGTGCTAGAGATTTGGGGACAGGGTTCGGGCAGCCCCAGCATTTT.